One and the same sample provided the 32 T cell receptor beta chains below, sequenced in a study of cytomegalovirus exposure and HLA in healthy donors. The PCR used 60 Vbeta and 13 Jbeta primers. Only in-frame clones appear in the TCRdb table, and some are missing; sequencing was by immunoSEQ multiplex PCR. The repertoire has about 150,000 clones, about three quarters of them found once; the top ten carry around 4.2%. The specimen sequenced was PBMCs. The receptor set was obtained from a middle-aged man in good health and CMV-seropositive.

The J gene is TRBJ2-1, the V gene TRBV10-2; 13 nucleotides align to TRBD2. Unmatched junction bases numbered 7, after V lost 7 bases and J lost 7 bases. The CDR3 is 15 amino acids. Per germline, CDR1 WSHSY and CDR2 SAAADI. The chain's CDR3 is CASTSGTSGANEQFF. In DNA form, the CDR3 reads TGCGCCAGCACCTCCGGGACTAGCGGGGCTAATGAGCAGTTCTTC.

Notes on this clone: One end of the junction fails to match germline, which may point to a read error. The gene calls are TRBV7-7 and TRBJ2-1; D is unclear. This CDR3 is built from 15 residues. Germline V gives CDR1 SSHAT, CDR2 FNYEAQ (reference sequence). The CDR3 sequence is CASSLGPSSYNEQFF. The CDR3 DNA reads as TGTGCTAGCAGCTTAGGTCCTAGCTCCTACAATGAGCAGTTCTTC.

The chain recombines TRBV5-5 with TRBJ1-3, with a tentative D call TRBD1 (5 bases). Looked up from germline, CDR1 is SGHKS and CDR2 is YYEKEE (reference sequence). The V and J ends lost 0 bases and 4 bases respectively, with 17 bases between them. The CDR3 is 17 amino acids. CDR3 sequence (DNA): TGTGCCAGCAGCTTGGGACGGATACAGGTATCCGGAAACACCATATATTTT. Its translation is CASSLGRIQVSGNTIYF.

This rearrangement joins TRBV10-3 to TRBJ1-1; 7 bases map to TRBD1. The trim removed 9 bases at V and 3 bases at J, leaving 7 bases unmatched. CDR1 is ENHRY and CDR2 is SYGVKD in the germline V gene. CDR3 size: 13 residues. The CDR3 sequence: CAMRDSHDTEAFF. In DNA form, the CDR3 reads TGTGCCATGAGGGACAGCCACGACACTGAAGCTTTCTTT.

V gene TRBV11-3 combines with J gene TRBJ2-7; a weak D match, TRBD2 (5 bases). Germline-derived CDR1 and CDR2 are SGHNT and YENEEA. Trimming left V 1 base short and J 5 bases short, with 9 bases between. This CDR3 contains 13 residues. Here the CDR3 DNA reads TGTGCCAGCAGCTTAGGTTCCGGGGACGAGCAGTACTTC. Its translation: CASSLGSGDEQYF.

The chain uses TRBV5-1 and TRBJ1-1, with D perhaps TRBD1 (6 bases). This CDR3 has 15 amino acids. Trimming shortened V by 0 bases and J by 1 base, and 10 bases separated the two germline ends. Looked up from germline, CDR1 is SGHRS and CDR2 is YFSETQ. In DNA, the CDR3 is TGCGCCAGCAGCTTGGGGGGGGGCGGGAACACTGAAGCTTTCTTT. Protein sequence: CASSLGGGGNTEAFF.

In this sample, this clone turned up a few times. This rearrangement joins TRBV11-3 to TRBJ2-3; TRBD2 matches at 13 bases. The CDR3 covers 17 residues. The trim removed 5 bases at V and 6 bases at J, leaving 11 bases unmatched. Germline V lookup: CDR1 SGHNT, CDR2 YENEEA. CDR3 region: CASSDHGLAGVLDTQYF. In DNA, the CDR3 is TGTGCCAGCAGCGACCATGGACTAGCGGGAGTCCTTGATACGCAGTATTTT.

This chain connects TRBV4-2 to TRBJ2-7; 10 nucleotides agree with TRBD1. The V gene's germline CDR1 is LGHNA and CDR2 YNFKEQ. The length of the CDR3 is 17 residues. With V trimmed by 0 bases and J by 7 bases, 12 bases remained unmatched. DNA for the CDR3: TGTGCCAGCAGCCAAGAGGGTACGGGGACAGGGGCACGGGAGCAGTACTTC. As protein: CASSQEGTGTGAREQYF.

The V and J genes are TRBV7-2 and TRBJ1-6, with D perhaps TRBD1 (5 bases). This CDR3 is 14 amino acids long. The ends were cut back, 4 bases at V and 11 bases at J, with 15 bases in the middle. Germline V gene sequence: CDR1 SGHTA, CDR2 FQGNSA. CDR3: CASSSPGVQPPLHF. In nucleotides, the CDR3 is TGTGCCAGCAGCTCACCGGGGGTACAGCCACCCCTCCACTTT. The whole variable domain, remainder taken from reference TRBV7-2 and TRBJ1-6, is GAGVSQSPSNKVTEKGKDVELRCDPISGHTALYWYRQSLGQGLEFLIYFQGNSAPDKSGLPSDRFSAERTGGSVSTLTIQRTQQEDSAVYLCASSSPGVQPPLHFGNGTRLTVT.

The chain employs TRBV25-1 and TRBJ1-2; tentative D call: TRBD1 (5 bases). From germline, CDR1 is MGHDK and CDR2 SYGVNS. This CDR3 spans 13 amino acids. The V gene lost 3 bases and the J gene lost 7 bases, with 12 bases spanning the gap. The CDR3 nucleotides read TGTGCCAGCAGTGACGGCCCTAGGGGTGGCTACACCTTC. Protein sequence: CASSDGPRGGYTF.

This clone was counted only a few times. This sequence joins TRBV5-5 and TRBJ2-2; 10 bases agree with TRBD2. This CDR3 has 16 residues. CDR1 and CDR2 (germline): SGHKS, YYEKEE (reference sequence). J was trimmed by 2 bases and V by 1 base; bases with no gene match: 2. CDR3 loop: CASSLTSGVNTGELFF. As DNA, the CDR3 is TGTGCCAGCAGCTTGACTAGCGGGGTAAACACCGGGGAGCTGTTTTTT.

CDR3 in DNA: TGTGCCAGCGCCCCCGACAATCCAGATCTGACTTTC. Translation: CASAPDNPDLTF. V gene TRBV2 combines with J gene TRBJ2-6; D is unresolved. This CDR3 spans 12 amino acids. Trimming took 8 bases from V and 16 from J, leaving 18 bases between them. Germline V gene data show CDR1 as SNHLY and CDR2 as FYNNEI.

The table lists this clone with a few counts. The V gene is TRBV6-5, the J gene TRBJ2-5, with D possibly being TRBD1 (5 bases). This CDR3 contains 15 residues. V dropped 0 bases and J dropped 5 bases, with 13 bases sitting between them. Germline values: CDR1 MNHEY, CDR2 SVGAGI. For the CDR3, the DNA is TGTGCCAGCAGTTACTCCTGGGGCGTTAAGGAGACCCAGTACTTC. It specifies CASSYSWGVKETQYF.

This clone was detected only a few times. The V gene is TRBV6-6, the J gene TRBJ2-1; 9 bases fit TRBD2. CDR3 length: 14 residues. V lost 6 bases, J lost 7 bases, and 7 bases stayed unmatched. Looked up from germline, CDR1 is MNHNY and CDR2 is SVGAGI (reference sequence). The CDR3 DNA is TGTGCCAGCAGCAAAGCGGGGGGAGGGAATGAGCAGTTCTTC. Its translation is CASSKAGGGNEQFF.

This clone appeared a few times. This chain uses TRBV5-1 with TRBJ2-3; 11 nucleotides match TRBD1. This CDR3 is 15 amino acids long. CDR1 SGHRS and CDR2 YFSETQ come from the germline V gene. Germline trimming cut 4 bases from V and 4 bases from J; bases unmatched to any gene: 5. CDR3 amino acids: CASSLGQGVADTQYF. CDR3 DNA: TGCGCCAGCAGCCTGGGACAGGGGGTTGCAGATACGCAGTATTTT.

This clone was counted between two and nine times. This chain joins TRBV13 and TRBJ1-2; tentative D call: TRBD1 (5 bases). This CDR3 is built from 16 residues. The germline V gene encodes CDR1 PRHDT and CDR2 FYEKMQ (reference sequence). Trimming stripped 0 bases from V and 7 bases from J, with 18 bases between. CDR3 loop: CASSLGGGNAGAGYTF. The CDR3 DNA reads TGTGCCAGCAGCTTAGGCGGCGGGAATGCTGGGGCTGGCTACACCTTC.

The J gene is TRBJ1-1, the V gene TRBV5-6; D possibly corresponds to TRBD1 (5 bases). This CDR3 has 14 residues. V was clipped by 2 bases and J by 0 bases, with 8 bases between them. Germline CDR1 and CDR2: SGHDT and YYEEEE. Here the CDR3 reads CASSLGALNTEAFF. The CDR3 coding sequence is TGTGCCAGCAGCTTAGGGGCCCTGAACACTGAAGCTTTCTTT.

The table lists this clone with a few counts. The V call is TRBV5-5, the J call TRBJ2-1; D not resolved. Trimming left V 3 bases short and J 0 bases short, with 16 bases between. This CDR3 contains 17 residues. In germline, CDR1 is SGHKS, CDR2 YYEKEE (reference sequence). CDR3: CASSSPLRVSSYNEQFF. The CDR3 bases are TGTGCCAGCAGCTCCCCCCTCCGTGTTAGCTCCTACAATGAGCAGTTCTTC.

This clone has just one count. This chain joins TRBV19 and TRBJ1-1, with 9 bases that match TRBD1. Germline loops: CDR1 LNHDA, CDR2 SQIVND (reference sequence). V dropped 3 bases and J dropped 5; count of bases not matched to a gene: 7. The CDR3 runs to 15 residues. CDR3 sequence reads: CASSIPGTGRTEAFF. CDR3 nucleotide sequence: TGTGCCAGTAGTATCCCCGGGACAGGGAGGACTGAAGCTTTCTTT.

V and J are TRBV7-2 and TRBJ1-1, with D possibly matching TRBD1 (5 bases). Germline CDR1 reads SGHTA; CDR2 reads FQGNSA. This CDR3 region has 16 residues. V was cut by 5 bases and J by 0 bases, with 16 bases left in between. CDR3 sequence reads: CASSPLGAGVNTEAFF. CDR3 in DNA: TGTGCCAGCAGCCCCCTAGGGGCGGGGGTGAACACTGAAGCTTTCTTT.

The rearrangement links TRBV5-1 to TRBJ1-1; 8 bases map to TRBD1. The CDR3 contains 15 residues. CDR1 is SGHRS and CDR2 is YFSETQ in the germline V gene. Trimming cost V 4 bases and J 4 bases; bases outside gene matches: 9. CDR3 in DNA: TGCGCCAGCAGCCCAGGACAGGGTCTAGCCACTGAAGCTTTCTTT. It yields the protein CASSPGQGLATEAFF.

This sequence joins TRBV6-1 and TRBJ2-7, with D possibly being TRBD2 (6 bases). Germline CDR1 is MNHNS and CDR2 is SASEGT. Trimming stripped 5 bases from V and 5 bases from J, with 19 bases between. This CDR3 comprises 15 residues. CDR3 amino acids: CASSPTRVLTNEQYF. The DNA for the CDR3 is TGTGCCAGCAGTCCGACTAGGGTTTTGACGAACGAGCAGTACTTC.

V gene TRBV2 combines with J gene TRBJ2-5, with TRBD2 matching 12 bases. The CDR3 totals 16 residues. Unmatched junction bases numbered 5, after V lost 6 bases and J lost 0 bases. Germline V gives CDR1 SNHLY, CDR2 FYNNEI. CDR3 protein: CASRHTSGGYQETQYF. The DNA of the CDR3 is TGTGCCAGCAGACACACTAGCGGGGGGTACCAAGAGACCCAGTACTTC. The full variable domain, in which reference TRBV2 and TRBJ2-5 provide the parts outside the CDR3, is EPEVTQTPSHQVTQMGQEVILRCVPISNHLYFYWYRQILGQKVEFLVSFYNNEISEKSEIFDDQFSVERPDGSNFTLKIRSTKLEDSAMYFCASRHTSGGYQETQYFGPGTRLLVL.

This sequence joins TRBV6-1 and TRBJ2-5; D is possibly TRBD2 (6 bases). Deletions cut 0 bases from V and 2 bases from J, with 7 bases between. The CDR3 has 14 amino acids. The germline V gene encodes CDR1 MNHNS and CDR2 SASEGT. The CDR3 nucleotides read TGTGCCAGCAGTGAAGCGGGGAGGCAAGAGACCCAGTACTTC. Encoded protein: CASSEAGRQETQYF.

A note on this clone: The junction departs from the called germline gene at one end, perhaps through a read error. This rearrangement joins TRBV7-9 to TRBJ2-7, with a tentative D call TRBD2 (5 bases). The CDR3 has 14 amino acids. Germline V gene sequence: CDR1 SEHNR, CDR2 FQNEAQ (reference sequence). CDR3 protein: CSSSPNGVLNEQYF. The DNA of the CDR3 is TGTTCCAGCAGCCCGAACGGGGTTTTAAACGAGCAGTACTTC.

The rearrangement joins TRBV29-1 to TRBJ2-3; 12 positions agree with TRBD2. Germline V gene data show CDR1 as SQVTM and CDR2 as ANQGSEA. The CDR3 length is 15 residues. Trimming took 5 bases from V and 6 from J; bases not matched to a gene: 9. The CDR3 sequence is CSVKWLAGGRDTQYF. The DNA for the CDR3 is TGCAGCGTTAAATGGCTAGCGGGAGGGAGGGATACGCAGTATTTT.

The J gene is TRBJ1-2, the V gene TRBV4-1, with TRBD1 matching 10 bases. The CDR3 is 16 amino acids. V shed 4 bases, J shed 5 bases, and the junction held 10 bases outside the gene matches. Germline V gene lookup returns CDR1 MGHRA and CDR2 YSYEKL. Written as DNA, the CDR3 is TGCGCCAGCAGCCCACCTGGACAGGGGGTAGGGTATGGCTACACCTTC. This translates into CASSPPGQGVGYGYTF.

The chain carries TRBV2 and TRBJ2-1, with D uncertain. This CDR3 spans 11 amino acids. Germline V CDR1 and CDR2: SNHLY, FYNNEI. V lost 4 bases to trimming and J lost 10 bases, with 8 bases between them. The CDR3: CASSGRREQFF. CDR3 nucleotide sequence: TGTGCCAGCAGTGGAAGGCGGGAGCAGTTCTTC.

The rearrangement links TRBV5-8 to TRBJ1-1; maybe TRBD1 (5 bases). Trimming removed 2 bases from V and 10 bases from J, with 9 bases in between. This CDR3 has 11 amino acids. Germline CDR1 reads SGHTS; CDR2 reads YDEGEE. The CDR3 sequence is CASSFSGGAFF. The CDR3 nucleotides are TGTGCCAGCAGCTTCTCCGGGGGAGCTTTCTTT.

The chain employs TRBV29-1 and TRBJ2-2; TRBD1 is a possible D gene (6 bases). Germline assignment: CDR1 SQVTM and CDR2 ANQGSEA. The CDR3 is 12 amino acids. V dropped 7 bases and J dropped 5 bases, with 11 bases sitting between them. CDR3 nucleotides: TGCAGCGCCGTAAGGGGGACCGGGGAGCTGTTTTTT. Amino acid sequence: CSAVRGTGELFF.

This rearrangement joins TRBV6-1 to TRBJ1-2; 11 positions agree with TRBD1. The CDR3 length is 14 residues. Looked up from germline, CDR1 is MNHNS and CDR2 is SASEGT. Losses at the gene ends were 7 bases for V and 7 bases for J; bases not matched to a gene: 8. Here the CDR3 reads CASTNPGTGGGYTF. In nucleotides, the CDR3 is TGTGCCAGCACCAACCCAGGGACAGGGGGTGGCTACACCTTC.

CDR3 nucleotide sequence: TGTGCCAGCAGCTTGGCCCGAAGGTCTTACCGGGACAGGGGCAGCGAGCAGTACTTC. Translated, it gives CASSLARRSYRDRGSEQYF. This rearrangement joins TRBV5-6 to TRBJ2-7, with 10 bases fitting TRBD1. With 0 bases clipped from V and 6 bases from J, the junction kept 18 bases outside the gene matches. This CDR3 contains 19 residues. Germline assignment: CDR1 SGHDT and CDR2 YYEEEE.